Listed below are T cell receptor beta chains from one sample, sequenced in a study of type 1 regulatory T cells. One entry per CDR3 protein results from TCRdb running MiXCR on the reads. The sample carries approximately 90,000 distinct CDR3 sequences, roughly a third recorded once. The sample comprised CD4+ T cells, either the whole sample or a sorted fraction (not recorded which). Receptors originate from a human donor in good health. Both conserved end residues are part of each CDR3. The D gene is left open where the match is weak. Some rows mark clone size as missing; the rest say once, few, many or name a class of expanded clone.

>.|TRBV19|TRBJ2-6|.
CASRWRVASSGANVLTF
TGTGCCAGCCGATGGAGAGTTGCTAGCTCTGGGGCCAACGTCCTGACTTTC
>.|TRBV20-1|TRBJ1-5|.
CSAGLGGSGNQPQHF
TGCAGTGCTGGGTTAGGGGGGAGTGGCAATCAGCCCCAGCATTTT
>few|TRBV7-6|TRBJ2-3|TRBD2
CASSHGTSQADTQYF
TGTGCCAGCAGCCACGGGACTAGCCAGGCAGATACGCAGTATTTT
>.|TRBV5-1|TRBJ2-3|.
CASRLVTGTDTQYF
TGCGCCAGCAGACTCGTCACTGGAACAGATACGCAGTATTTT
>few|TRBV21-1|TRBJ2-1|.
CASNLAEHSYNEQFF
TGTGCCAGCAATCTAGCGGAACACTCCTACAATGAGCAGTTCTTC
>many|TRBV24-1|TRBJ2-2|.
CATSDFGGELFF
TGTGCCACCAGTGATTTTGGCGGGGAGCTGTTTTTT
>few|TRBV5-1|TRBJ2-5|TRBD2
CASSATSGQETQYF
TGCGCCAGCAGCGCGACTAGCGGTCAAGAGACCCAGTACTTC
>.|TRBV27|TRBJ1-4|TRBD1
CASSSGTAPWEKLFF
TGTGCCAGCAGTTCCGGGACAGCCCCTTGGGAAAAACTGTTTTTT
>.|TRBV6-5|TRBJ2-2|.
CASSYSAVFTGELFF
TGTGCCAGCAGTTACTCAGCGGTCTTCACCGGGGAGCTGTTTTTT
>few|TRBV20-1|TRBJ1-4|TRBD1
CSASRDSINEKLFF
TGCAGTGCTAGTCGGGACAGCATTAATGAAAAACTGTTTTTT
>few|TRBV12-3/TRBV12-4|TRBJ2-7|.
CASSSRTDEQYF
TGTGCCAGCAGCTCTAGGACAGACGAGCAGTACTTC
>.|TRBV5-1|TRBJ2-1|TRBD2
CASSLALAGGLSYNEQFF
TGCGCCAGCAGCTTGGCTCTAGCGGGAGGGTTGTCCTACAATGAGCAGTTCTTC
>.|TRBV20-1|TRBJ1-5|.
CSASPDGSGQPQHF
TGCAGTGCTAGTCCGGATGGGTCGGGTCAGCCCCAGCATTTT
>.|TRBV20-1|TRBJ1-2|.
CSARPGVDYGYTF
TGCAGTGCTAGGCCTGGGGTCGACTATGGCTACACCTTC
>.|TRBV20-1|TRBJ2-1|TRBD2
CSARGQLAGYNEQFF
TGCAGTGCTAGAGGACAGCTAGCGGGGTACAATGAGCAGTTCTTC
>few|TRBV20-1|TRBJ1-1|TRBD1
CSARATGVFSEAFF
TGCAGTGCTAGAGCCACAGGGGTTTTTTCTGAAGCTTTCTTT
>many|TRBV7-2|TRBJ2-7|TRBD1
CASSGTAYEQYF
TGTGCCAGCAGCGGGACAGCCTACGAGCAGTACTTC
>.|TRBV20-1|TRBJ2-7|TRBD1
CSAGQGSSYEQYF
TGCAGTGCCGGACAGGGGAGCTCCTACGAGCAGTACTTC
>once|TRBV19|TRBJ1-1|.
CASMQADQTEAFF
TGTGCCAGTATGCAGGCCGACCAGACTGAAGCTTTCTTT
>.|TRBV7-3|TRBJ2-5|TRBD1
CASSWTGTGDETQYF
TGTGCCAGCAGCTGGACTGGGACAGGGGACGAGACCCAGTACTTC
>few|TRBV12-3/TRBV12-4|TRBJ2-1|TRBD2
CASSLIASGNEEFF
TGTGCCAGCAGTTTAATCGCTAGCGGGAATGAGGAGTTCTTC
>.|TRBV20-1|TRBJ2-7|.
CSASGFSYEQYF
TGCAGTGCTAGCGGGTTCTCCTACGAGCAGTACTTC
>.|TRBV20-1|TRBJ2-3|TRBD2
CSASSATGLAGTDTQYF
TGCAGTGCTTCTTCCGCAACGGGACTAGCGGGAACAGATACGCAGTATTTT
>few|TRBV4-3|TRBJ2-3|TRBD1
CASSPQVGQGEFGTDTQYF
TGCGCCAGCAGCCCACAAGTGGGACAGGGGGAATTCGGCACAGATACGCAGTATTTT
>few|TRBV25-1|TRBJ1-6|.
CASSGRGANSPLHF
TGTGCCAGCAGCGGACGTGGGGCCAATTCACCCCTCCACTTT
>once|TRBV5-4|TRBJ1-4|.
CASSPDPGATNEKLFF
TGTGCCAGCAGCCCGGATCCGGGGGCAACTAATGAAAAACTGTTTTTT
>.|TRBV29-1|TRBJ1-3|.
CSVRDGGGNTIYF
TGCAGCGTCCGAGACGGGGGTGGAAACACCATATATTTT
>.|TRBV5-1|TRBJ2-2|.
CASSLVRGDGELFF
TGCGCCAGCAGCTTGGTCAGGGGAGACGGGGAGCTGTTTTTT
>.|TRBV18|TRBJ2-5|TRBD1
CASSPRDRQETQYF
TGTGCCAGCTCACCACGGGACAGGCAAGAGACCCAGTACTTC
>.|TRBV4-3|TRBJ2-6|TRBD2
CASSQELAGAGANVLTF
TGCGCCAGCAGCCAAGAACTAGCGGGAGCTGGGGCCAACGTCCTGACTTTC
>few|TRBV9|TRBJ1-5|TRBD1
CASSASTGGYQPQHF
TGTGCCAGCAGCGCCTCGACAGGGGGCTATCAGCCCCAGCATTTT
>few|TRBV7-9|TRBJ2-7|TRBD2
CASSLLAGSYEQYF
TGTGCCAGCAGCTTACTAGCGGGCTCCTACGAGCAGTACTTC
>few|TRBV21-1|TRBJ2-1|.
CASSAKRGGRGKRDEQFF
TGTGCCAGCAGCGCCAAGAGAGGCGGGAGGGGTAAACGGGATGAGCAGTTCTTC
>.|TRBV20-1|TRBJ2-7|.
CSARDLVRGYEQYF
TGCAGTGCTAGAGATCTGGTTAGGGGATACGAGCAGTACTTC